Sequencing of this T cell receptor beta chain was carried out in a study of CD8+ T cells in alopecia areata listed by TCRdb under 2018. Study-level background: The treated patients, all with moderate-to-severe alopecia areata, were enrolled in an open-label pilot trial of oral tofacitinib given at 5 to 10 mg twice daily. Tofacitinib was given for 6 to 18 months, followed by 6 months of follow-up off drug to assess delayed response and recurrence. In both human patients and the C3H/HeJ mouse model, the study applied high-throughput TCRbeta sequencing to look at T cell clonal expansion in alopecia areata. On the human side, TCRbeta sequencing was run on scalp tissue and on sorted CD4+ and CD8+ peripheral blood T cells from healthy controls and from alopecia areata patients with either patchy or totalis/universalis disease. Biopsies were taken from tofacitinib-treated patients at baseline and at 4 and 24 weeks of treatment, and a later scalp biopsy was taken in several of the tofacitinib-treated patients. Scalp clonality was compared among normal scalp (n=4), patchy alopecia areata scalp (n=8), and alopecia totalis/universalis scalp (n=8). RNA was obtained with the PAXgene miRNA kit for fixed scalp, the miRNeasy kit for PBMCs, and the RNeasy kit for mouse skin. TCRbeta CDR3 regions were amplified by immunoSEQ multiplex PCR using 35 Vbeta forward and 13 Jbeta reverse primers. The paper as a whole reports these results and caveats: Unlike mouse skin, where gammadelta T cells dominate, normal human skin contains resident alphabeta T cells that get sequenced too, which complicates analysis of the scalp TCR repertoire. TCR sequences shared between patients were less clear than in mice, possibly partly because of HLA diversity in the patient population. Compared with normal scalp, lesional scalp, particularly in alopecia totalis/universalis, had higher clonality and more expanded CD8+ clones, which suggests antigenic drive.

As concerns this clone: Its antigen specificity is not known. Per-nucleotide qualities are absent, and no much larger clonotype sits a single base away.

Library method: the immunoSEQ multiplex PCR assay. To provide template for TCR sequencing, every sample had RNA extracted and reverse transcribed into cDNA. SuperScript III was used to make first-strand cDNA, primed with a 2:1 mix of oligo-dT and random hexamers. A synthetic immune receptor repertoire was used to gauge amplification bias, and whatever bias remained was removed computationally. In the original analysis: Raw reads were preprocessed to remove errors, and CDR3 was defined by IMGT conventions from the conserved cysteine to phenylalanine. Clonality was calculated as 1 minus Shannon entropy normalized by log2 of the number of productive unique TCRs. CD4 or CD8 identity of scalp clones was inferred by cross-referencing scalp TCRbeta sequences with sorted blood CD4 and CD8 repertoires. What TCRdb holds here is the immuneACCESS table cut down to in-frame rearrangements. Part of the clones is not present; checked against another copy, under half of the missing clones reflect an unresolved V gene, and the others are unexplained. The V and J calls and clone size come from that table; D and trimming were worked out from the DNA. Across this sample there are some 170,000 clones, with roughly 60% seen only once. 1.7% of the sample comes from the top ten.

The sample's time point label, decoded: baseline before oral tofacitinib. Lesional scalp punch biopsies and peripheral blood were obtained from alopecia areata patients. PBMCs were isolated by density centrifugation and stained for CD3, CD4 and CD8, after which CD4+ and CD8+ T cells were sorted on a FACSAria. In the germline V gene, CDR1 corresponds to SQVTM and CDR2 to ANQGSEA. The CDR3 covers 13 residues, taking in both the cysteine and the phenylalanine. The only DNA kept is the CDR3, 39 bases in frame from the first base. A distance of 12 bases separates the germline ends of V and J, which lose 4 bases and 2 bases respectively.

The chain uses TRBV29-1 and TRBJ2-7; the D gene cannot be named for sure. This receptor was identified in a human donor with alopecia areata. The source material was CD4+ T cells sorted from blood, sampled at week 0. The DNA sequence reads TGCAGCGTTGCCGTGCGGTCAACCTACGAGCAGTACTTC. It specifies CSVAVRSTYEQYF.